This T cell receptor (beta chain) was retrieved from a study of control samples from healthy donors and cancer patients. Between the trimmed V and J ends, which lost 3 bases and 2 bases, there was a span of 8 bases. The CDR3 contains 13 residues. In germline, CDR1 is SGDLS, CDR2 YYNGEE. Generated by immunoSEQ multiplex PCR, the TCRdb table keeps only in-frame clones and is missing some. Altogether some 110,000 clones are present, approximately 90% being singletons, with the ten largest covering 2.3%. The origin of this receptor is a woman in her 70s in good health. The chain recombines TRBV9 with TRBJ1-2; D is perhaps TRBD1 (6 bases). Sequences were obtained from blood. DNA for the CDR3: TGTGCCAGCAGCGGGACAGTGAACTATGGCTACACCTTC. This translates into CASSGTVNYGYTF.